This T cell receptor (beta chain) was captured in a study of type 1 regulatory T cells. About the study: This in vitro CD4 product, T-allo10, is enriched for Tr1 cells and alloantigen-specific.

About this clonotype: The target antigen is unknown.

TCRdb reanalysed the reads using MiXCR and keeps one entry per CDR3 protein. Counted here are about 68,000 distinct CDR3 sequences, 63% occurring once; the ten biggest clones make up 6.5% to 8.5%. There are 14 residues in the CDR3. V was trimmed by 5 bases and J by 2 bases, leaving 12 bases between them. Germline V gene data show CDR1 as SGHTA and CDR2 as FQGNSA. Graft donor-derived T-allo10 cells were described as host-alloantigen-specific, anergic, and alloantigen-specifically suppressive. This chain links TRBV7-2 with TRBJ2-5; no clear D gene. This sequence originates from a human donor in good health. Sequencing used cultured T cells, either the whole culture or a sorted T cell fraction (not recorded which). Subset in this sample: Tr1-enriched cell product generated in vitro against host alloantigens. Here the CDR3 reads CASSPPGPQETQYF. CDR3 DNA sequence: TGTGCCAGCAGCCCACCGGGCCCTCAAGAGACCCAGTACTTC. The whole variable domain, filled in from reference TRBV7-2 and TRBJ2-5, reads GAGVSQSPSNKVTEKGKDVELRCDPISGHTALYWYRQSLGQGLEFLIYFQGNSAPDKSGLPSDRFSAERTGGSVSTLTIQRTQQEDSAVYLCASSPPGPQETQYFGPGTRLLVL.